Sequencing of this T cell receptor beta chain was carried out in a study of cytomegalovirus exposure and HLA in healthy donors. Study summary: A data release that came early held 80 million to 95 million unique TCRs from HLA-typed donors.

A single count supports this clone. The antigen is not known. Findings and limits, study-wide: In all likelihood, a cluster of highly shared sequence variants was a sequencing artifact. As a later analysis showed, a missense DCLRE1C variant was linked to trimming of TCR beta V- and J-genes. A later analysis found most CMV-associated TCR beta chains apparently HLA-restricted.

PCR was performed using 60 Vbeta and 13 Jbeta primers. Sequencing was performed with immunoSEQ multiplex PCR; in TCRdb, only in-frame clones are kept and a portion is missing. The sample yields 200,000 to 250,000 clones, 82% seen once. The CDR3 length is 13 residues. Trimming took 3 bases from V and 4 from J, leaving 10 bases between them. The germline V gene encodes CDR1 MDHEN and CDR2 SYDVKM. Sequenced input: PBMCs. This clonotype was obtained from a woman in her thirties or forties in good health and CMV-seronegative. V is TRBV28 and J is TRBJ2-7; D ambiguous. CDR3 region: CASSFGLIYEQYF. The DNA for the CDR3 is TGTGCCAGCAGTTTTGGGCTAATTTACGAGCAGTACTTC.